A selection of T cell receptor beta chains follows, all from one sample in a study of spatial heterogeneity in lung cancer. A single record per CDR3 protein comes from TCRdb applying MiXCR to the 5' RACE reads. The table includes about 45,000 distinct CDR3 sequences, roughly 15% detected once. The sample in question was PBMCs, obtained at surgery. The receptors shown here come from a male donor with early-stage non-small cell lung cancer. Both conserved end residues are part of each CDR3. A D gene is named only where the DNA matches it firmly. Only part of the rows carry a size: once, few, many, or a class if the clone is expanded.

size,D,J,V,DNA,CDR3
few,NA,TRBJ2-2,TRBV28,TGTGCCAGCAGTTTTATCCGGGACGGTAACACCGGGGAGCTGTTTTTT,CASSFIRDGNTGELFF
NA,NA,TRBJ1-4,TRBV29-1,TGCAGCGTCCTTCGTACAACTAATGAAAAACTGTTTTTT,CSVLRTTNEKLFF
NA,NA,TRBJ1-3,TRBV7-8,TGTGCCAGCAGCCCGCCCATACGCTCTGGAAACACCATATATTTT,CASSPPIRSGNTIYF
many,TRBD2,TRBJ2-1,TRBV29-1,TGCAGCGTTGAGGGTGTAGCGGGAGCCTACAATGAGCAGTTCTTC,CSVEGVAGAYNEQFF
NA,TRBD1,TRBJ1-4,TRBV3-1,TGTGCCAGCAGCCAAGATCTACGAGGGACAGGGGATGAAAAACTGTTTTTT,CASSQDLRGTGDEKLFF
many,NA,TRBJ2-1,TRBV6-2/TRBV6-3,TGTGCCAGATCTAACAATGAGCAGTTCTTC,CARSNNEQFF
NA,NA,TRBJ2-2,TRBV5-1,TGCGCCAGCAGCTTGGAACAGGGGAACACCGGGGAGCTGTTTTTT,CASSLEQGNTGELFF
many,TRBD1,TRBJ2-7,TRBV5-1,TGCGCCAGCAGCTCCGGGACAGGGGACGAGCAGTACTTC,CASSSGTGDEQYF
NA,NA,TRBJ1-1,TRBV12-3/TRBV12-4,TGTGCCAGCAGAACGGACAGCCCTGAAGCTTTCTTT,CASRTDSPEAFF
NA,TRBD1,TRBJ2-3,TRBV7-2,TGTGCCAGCAGCTTCCGACAGGGATATTCAGATACGCAGTATTTT,CASSFRQGYSDTQYF
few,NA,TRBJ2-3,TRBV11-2,TGTGCCAGCAGCCAATTTGGACCGCCACGAGATACGCAGTATTTT,CASSQFGPPRDTQYF
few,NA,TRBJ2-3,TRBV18,TGTGCCAGCTCACCGGCGGGCAGCACAGATACGCAGTATTTT,CASSPAGSTDTQYF
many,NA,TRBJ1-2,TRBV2,TGTGCCAGCAGGGATGGAGGGGGATCTGGCTACACCTTC,CASRDGGGSGYTF
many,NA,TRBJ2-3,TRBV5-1,TGCGCCAGCAGCTTGGAAGGGGGTAAGGATACGCAGTATTTT,CASSLEGGKDTQYF
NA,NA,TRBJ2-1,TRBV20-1,TGCAGTGCTAGAGACTGGAGTAAGCTAGGCGATGAGCAGTTCTTC,CSARDWSKLGDEQFF
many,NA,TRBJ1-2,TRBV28,TGTGCCAGCAGTTTCGGGGGGACCTATGGCTACACCTTC,CASSFGGTYGYTF
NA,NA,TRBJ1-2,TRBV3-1,TGTGCCAGCAGCCAAGGAATAAATCTCAGTCCACATGGCTACACCTTC,CASSQGINLSPHGYTF
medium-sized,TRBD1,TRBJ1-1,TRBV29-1,TGCAGCGTAAGACAGGGCGGCAACACTGAAGCTTTCTTT,CSVRQGGNTEAFF